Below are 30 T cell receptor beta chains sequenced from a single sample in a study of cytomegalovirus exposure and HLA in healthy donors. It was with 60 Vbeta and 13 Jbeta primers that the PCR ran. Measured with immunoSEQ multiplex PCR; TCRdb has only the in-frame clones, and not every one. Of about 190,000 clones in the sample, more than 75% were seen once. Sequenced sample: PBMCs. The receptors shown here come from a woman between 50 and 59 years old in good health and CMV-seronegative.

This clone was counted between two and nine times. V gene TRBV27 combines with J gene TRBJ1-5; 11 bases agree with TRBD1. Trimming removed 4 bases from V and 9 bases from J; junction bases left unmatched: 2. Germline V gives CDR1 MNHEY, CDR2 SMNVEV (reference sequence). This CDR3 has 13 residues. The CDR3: CASSSGQGGPQHF. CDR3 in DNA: TGTGCCAGCAGTTCGGGACAGGGGGGGCCCCAGCATTTT.

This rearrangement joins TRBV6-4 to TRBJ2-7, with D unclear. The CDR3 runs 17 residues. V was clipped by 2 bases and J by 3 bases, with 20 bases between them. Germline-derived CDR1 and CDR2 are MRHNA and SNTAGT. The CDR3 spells CASSDPLSRRLNYEQYF. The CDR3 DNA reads TGTGCCAGCAGTGACCCCCTTAGCCGTCGGTTAAACTACGAGCAGTACTTC.

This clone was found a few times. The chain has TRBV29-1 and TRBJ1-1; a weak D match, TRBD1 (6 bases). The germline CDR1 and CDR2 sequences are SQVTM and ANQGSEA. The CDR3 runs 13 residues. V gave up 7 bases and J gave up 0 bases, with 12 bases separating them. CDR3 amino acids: CSAGQSMNTEAFF. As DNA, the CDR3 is TGCAGCGCCGGACAGTCTATGAACACTGAAGCTTTCTTT.

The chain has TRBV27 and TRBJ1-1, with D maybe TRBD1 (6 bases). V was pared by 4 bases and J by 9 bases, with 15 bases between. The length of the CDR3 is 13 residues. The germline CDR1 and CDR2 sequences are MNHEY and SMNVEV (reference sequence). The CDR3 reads CASSSLGARQAFF. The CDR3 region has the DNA TGTGCCAGCAGTTCCCTGGGGGCCAGACAAGCTTTCTTT.

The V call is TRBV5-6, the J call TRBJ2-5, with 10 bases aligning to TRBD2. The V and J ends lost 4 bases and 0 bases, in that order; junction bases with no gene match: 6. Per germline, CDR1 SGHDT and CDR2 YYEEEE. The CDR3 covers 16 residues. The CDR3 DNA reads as TGTGCCAGCAGCACTCGAGCGGGGGGGTACCAAGAGACCCAGTACTTC. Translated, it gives CASSTRAGGYQETQYF.

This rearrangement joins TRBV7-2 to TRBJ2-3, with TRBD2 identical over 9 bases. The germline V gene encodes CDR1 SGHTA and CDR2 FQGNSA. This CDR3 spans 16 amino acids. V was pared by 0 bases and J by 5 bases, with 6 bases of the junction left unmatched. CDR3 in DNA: TGTGCCAGCAGCTTAGCTTGGCGGGGGGGCGAAGATACGCAGTATTTT. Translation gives CASSLAWRGGEDTQYF.

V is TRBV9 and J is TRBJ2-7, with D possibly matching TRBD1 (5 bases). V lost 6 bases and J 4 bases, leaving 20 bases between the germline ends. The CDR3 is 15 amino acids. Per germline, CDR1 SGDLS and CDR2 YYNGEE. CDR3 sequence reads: CASTAQGPRLYEQYF. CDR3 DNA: TGTGCCAGCACCGCCCAGGGCCCCCGGTTATACGAGCAGTACTTC.

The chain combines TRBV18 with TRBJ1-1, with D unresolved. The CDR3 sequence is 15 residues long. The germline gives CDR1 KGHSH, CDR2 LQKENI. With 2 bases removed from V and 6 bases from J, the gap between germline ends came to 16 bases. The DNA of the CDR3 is TGTGCCAGCTCACCATTCACTTCTTCAGGCGCTGAAGCTTTCTTT. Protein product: CASSPFTSSGAEAFF.

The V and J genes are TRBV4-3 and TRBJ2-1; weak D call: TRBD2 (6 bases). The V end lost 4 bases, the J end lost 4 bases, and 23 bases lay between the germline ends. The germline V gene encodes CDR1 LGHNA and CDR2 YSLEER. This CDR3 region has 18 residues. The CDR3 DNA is TGCGCCAGCAGCCCAAGATCCCCTGCCGGGGGAACATACAATGAGCAGTTCTTC. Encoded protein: CASSPRSPAGGTYNEQFF.

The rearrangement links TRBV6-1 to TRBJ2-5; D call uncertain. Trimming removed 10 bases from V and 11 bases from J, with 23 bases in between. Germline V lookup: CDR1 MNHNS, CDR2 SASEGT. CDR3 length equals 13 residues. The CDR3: CATAEAATFKQYF. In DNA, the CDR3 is TGTGCCACTGCCGAGGCCGCTACCTTCAAGCAGTACTTC.

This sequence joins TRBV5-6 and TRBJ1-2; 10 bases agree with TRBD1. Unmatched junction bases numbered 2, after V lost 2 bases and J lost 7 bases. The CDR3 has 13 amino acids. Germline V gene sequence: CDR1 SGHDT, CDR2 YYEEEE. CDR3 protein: CASSFGTGVGYTF. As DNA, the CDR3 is TGTGCCAGCAGCTTCGGGACAGGGGTTGGCTACACCTTC.

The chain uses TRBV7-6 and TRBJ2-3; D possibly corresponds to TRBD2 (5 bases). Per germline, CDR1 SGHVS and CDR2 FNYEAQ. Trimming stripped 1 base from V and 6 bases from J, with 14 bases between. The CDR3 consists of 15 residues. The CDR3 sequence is CASSLGSSTRDTQYF. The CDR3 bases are TGTGCCAGCAGCTTAGGTTCTAGCACGCGGGATACGCAGTATTTT.

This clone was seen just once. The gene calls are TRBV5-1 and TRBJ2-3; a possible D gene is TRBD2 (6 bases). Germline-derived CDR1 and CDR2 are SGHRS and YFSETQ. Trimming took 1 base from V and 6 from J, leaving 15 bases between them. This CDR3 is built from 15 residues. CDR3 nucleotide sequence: TGCGCCAGCAGCTTGTACGGGCGGGGAACGGATACGCAGTATTTT. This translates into CASSLYGRGTDTQYF.

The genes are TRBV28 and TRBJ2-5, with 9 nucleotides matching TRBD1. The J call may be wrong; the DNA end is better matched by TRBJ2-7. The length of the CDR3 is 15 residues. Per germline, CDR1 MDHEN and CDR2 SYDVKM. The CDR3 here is CASSHPGQGVNEQYF. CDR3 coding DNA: TGTGCCAGCAGCCATCCGGGACAGGGAGTCAACGAGCAGTACTTC.

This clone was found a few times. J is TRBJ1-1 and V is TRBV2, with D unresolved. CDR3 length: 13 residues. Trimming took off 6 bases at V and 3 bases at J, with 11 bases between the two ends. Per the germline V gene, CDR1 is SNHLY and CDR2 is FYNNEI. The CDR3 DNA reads TGTGCCAGCAGGGGTCCCGGGGACACTGAAGCTTTCTTT. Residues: CASRGPGDTEAFF.

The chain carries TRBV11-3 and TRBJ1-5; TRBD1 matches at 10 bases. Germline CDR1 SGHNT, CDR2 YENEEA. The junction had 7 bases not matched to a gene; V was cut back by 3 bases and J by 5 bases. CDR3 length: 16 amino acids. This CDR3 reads CASSFACDRGHQPQHF. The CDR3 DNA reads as TGTGCCAGCAGCTTCGCCTGCGACAGGGGGCATCAGCCCCAGCATTTT.

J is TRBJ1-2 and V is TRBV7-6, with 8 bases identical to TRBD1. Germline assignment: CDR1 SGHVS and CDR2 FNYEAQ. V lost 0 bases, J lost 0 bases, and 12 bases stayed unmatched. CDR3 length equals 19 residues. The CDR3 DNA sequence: TGTGCCAGCAGCTTAGCGAACAGGGGGACGCCGGCAACTAACTATGGCTACACCTTC. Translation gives CASSLANRGTPATNYGYTF.

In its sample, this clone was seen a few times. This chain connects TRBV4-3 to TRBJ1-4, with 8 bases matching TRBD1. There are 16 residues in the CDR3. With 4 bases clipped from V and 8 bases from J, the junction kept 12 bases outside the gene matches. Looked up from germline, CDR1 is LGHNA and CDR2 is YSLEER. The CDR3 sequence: CASSPTVGQGREKLFF. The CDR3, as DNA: TGCGCCAGCAGCCCAACCGTCGGACAGGGCCGGGAAAAACTGTTTTTT.

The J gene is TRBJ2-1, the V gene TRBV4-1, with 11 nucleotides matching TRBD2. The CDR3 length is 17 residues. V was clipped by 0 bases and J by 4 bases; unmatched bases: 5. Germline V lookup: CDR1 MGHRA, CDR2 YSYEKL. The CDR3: CASSQEGLAGGYNEQFF. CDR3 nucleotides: TGCGCCAGCAGCCAAGAAGGCCTAGCGGGGGGATACAATGAGCAGTTCTTC.

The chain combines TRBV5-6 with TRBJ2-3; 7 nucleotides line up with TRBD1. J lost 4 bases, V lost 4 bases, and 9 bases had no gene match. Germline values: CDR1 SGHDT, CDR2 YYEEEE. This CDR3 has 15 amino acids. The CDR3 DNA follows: TGTGCCAGCAGCGACAGGGCACGCCTGGCAGATACGCAGTATTTT. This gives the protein CASSDRARLADTQYF.

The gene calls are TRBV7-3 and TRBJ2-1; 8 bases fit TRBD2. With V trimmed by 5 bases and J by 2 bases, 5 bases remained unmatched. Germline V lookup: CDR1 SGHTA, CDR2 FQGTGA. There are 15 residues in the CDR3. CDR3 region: CASSTGRVAYNEQFF. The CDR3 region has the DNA TGTGCCAGCAGCACCGGGAGGGTAGCCTACAATGAGCAGTTCTTC.

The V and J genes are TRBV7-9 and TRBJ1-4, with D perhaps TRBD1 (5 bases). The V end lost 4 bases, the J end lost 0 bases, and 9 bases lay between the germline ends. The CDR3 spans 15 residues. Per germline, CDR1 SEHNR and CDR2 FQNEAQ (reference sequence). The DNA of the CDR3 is TGTGCCAGCAGCTCCCGACAGCCAACTAATGAAAAACTGTTTTTT. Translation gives CASSSRQPTNEKLFF.

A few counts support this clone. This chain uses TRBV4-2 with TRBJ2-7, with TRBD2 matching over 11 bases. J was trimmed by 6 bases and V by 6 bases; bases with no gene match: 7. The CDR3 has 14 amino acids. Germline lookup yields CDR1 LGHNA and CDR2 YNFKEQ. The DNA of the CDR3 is TGTGCCAGCAGTGCGACGGGACTAGCGGTCGAGCAGTACTTC. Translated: CASSATGLAVEQYF.

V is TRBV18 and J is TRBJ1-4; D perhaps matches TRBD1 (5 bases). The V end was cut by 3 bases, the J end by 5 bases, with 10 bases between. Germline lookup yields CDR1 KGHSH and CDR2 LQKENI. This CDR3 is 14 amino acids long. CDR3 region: CASSPGLNNEKLFF. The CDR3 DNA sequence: TGTGCCAGCTCACCGGGACTAAACAATGAAAAACTGTTTTTT.

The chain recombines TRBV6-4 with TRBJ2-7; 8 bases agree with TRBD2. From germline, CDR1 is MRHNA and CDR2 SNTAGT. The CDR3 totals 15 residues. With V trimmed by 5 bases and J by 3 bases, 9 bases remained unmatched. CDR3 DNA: TGTGCCAGCAGTCAAGGGACTAGTTCCCTCTACGAGCAGTACTTC. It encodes CASSQGTSSLYEQYF.

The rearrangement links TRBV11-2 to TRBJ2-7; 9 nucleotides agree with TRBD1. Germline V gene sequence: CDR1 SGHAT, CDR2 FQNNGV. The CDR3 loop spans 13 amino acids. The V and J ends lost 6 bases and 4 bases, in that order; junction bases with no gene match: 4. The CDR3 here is CASRRGQGYEQYF. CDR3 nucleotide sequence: TGTGCCAGCAGGAGGGGACAGGGTTACGAGCAGTACTTC. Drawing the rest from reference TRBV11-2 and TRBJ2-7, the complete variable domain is EAGVAQSPRYKIIEKRQSVAFWCNPISGHATLYWYQQILGQGPKLLIQFQNNGVVDDSQLPKDRFSAERLKGVDSTLKIQPAKLEDSAVYLCASRRGQGYEQYFGPGTRLTVT.

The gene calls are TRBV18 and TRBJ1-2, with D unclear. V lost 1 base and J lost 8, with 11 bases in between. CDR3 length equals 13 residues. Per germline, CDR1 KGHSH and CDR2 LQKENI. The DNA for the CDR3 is TGTGCCAGCTCACCACGTCCGGGTAACGGCTACACCTTC. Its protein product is CASSPRPGNGYTF.

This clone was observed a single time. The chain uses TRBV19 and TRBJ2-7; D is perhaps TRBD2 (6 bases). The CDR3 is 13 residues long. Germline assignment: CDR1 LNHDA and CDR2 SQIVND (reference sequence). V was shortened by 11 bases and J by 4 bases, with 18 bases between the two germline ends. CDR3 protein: CAEPQRAGYEQYF. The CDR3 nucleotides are TGTGCCGAACCCCAGAGGGCGGGGTACGAGCAGTACTTC.

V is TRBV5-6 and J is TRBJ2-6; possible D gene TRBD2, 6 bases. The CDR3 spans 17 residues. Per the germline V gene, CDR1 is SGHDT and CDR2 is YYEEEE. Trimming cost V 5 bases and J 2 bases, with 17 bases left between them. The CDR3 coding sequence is TGTGCCAGCAGGAGCCGGGACTTGAGGACTGGGGCCAACGTCCTGACTTTC. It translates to CASRSRDLRTGANVLTF.

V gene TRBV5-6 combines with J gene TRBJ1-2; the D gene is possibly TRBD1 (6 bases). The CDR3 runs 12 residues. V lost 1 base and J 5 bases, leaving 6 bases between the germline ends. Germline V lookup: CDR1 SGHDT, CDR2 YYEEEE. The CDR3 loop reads CASSLTGYGYTF. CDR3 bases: TGTGCCAGCAGCTTGACAGGGTATGGCTACACCTTC.